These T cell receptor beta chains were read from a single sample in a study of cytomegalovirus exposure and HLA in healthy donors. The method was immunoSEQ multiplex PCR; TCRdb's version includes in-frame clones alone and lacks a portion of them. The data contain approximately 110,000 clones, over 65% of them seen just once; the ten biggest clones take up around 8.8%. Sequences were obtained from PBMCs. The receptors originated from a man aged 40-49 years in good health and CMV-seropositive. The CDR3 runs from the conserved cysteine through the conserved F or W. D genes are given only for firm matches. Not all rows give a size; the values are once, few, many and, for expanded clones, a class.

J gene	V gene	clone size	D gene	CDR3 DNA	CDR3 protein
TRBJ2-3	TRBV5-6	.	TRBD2	TGTGCCAGCAGCTCATCTGGACTAGGTGCAGATACGCAGTATTTT	CASSSSGLGADTQYF
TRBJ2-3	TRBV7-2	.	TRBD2	TGTGCCAGCAGCCTTACCGGGGGGACCACAGATACGCAGTATTTT	CASSLTGGTTDTQYF
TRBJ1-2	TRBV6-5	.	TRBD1	TGTGCCAGCAGCCTCGACAGGGGTAGTGGCTACACCTTC	CASSLDRGSGYTF
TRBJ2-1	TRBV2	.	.	TGTGCCAGCAGTGACGGAGGGAGCTCCTACAATGAGCAGTTCTTC	CASSDGGSSYNEQFF
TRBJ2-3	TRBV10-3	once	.	TGTGCCATCGAGATCACAGATACGCAGTATTTT	CAIEITDTQYF
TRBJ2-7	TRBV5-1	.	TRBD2	TGCGCCAGCAGCGCGCTAGGCGGGAGGGCTCCCTCCGAGCAGTACTTC	CASSALGGRAPSEQYF
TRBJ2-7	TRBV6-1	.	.	TGTGCCAGCAGTGAAAGGGGGTCCTCCGAGCAGTACTTC	CASSERGSSEQYF
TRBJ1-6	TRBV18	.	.	TGTGCCAGCTCACCAAACAGGGATAATTCACCCCTCCACTTT	CASSPNRDNSPLHF
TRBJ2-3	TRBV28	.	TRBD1	TGTGCCAGCAGTCCCCAGGGTCGTCAGGGGGCAAGCACAGATACGCAGTATTTT	CASSPQGRQGASTDTQYF
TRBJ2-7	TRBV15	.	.	TGTGCCACCAGCAGAGATCCCGGTGACGAGCAGTACTTC	CATSRDPGDEQYF
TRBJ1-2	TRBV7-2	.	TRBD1	TGTGCCAGCAGCCCGGGACAGGGGGCGTGGTATGGCTACACCTTC	CASSPGQGAWYGYTF
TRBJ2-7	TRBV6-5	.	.	TGTGCCAGCAGGCGGGGCCTCTCCTACGAGCAGTACTTC	CASRRGLSYEQYF
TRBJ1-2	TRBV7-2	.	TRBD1	TGTGCCAGCAGCTCCTTCTCCTTAAGACAGGGCCCTAACTATGGCTACACCTTC	CASSSFSLRQGPNYGYTF
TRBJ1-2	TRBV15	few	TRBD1	TGTGCCACCAGCGCTAACAGGGGGCGCGGGGACTATGGCTACACCTTC	CATSANRGRGDYGYTF
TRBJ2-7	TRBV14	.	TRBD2	TGTGCCAGCAGCCACCCGGGGACTAGCGGGGAAAACTCCTACGAGCAGTACTTC	CASSHPGTSGENSYEQYF
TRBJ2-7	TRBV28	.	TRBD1	TGTGCCAGCAGTATTGGACAGGCTTACTACGAGCAGTACTTC	CASSIGQAYYEQYF
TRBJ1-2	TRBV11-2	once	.	TGTGCCAGCAGCCCTAGAGAAGATAACTATGGCTACACCTTC	CASSPREDNYGYTF
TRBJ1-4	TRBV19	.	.	TGTGCCAGTAGTATAGGGGCACTTGAAGAAAAACTGTTTTTT	CASSIGALEEKLFF
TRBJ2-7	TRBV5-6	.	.	TGTGCCAGCAGCTTGGTAGCTCCCCACGAGCAGTACTTC	CASSLVAPHEQYF
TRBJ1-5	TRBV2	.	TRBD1	TGTGCCAGCAGACCCGGGACAGGGTTTAGCAATCAGCCCCAGCATTTT	CASRPGTGFSNQPQHF
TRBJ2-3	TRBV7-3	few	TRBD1	TGTGCCAGCAGTAAACCGGACAGGGGAGAAGATACGCAGTATTTT	CASSKPDRGEDTQYF
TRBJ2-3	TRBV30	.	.	TGTGCCTGGAGGGGGCACAGGGTGAGCACAGATACGCAGTATTTT	CAWRGHRVSTDTQYF
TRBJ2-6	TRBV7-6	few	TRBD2	TGTGCCAGCAGCTTAGGGGGGGGAACCGCCGGGGCCAACGGCCTGACTTTC	CASSLGGGTAGANGLTF
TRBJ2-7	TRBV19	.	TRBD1	TGTGCCAGTAGTCGGACAGGGGGCGGCTACGAGCAGTACTTC	CASSRTGGGYEQYF
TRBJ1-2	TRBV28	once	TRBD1	TGTGCCAGCAGCGAACCAGGGGGCAGTCAGGTCTATGGCTACACCTTC	CASSEPGGSQVYGYTF
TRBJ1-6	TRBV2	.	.	TGTGCCAGCAGTGAAGTATATTCACCCCTCCACTTT	CASSEVYSPLHF
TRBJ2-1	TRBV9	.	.	TGTGCCAGCAGCGTAGCAGGGTCGTGGTCGAATGAGCAGTTCTTC	CASSVAGSWSNEQFF
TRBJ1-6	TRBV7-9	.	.	TGTGCCAGCAGCAAACTATCGGGACTCTTGAGTTCACCCCTCCACTTT	CASSKLSGLLSSPLHF
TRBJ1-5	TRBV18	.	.	TGTGCCAGCTCACCACGGGCAGATAGCAATCAGCCCCAGCATTTT	CASSPRADSNQPQHF
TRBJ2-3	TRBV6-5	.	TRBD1	TGTGCCAGCAGGCTGGACAGGGCAGATACGCAGTATTTT	CASRLDRADTQYF
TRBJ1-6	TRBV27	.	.	TGTGCCAGCAGCGCAGGGACTAGCTCCTATAATTCACCCCTCCACTTT	CASSAGTSSYNSPLHF
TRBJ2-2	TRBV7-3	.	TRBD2	TGTGCCAGCAGCCCCCGGACTAGCGGGAGAGGGGGCACCGGGGAGCTGTTTTTT	CASSPRTSGRGGTGELFF
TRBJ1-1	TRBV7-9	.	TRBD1	TGTGCCAGCAGCTTAGGGGACAGGGAGACCAGCTTTGAAGCTTTCTTT	CASSLGDRETSFEAFF
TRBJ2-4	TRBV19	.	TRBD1	TGTGCCAGCGGAACAGGGGGCTGGGAAAACATTCAGTACTTC	CASGTGGWENIQYF
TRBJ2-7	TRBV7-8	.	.	TGTGCCAGCAGCTTTTATCGGGACTACGAGCAGTACTTC	CASSFYRDYEQYF
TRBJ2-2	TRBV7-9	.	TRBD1	TGTGCCAGCAGCTTAGGCGTAGGGGGCAACACCGGGGAGCTGTTTTTT	CASSLGVGGNTGELFF
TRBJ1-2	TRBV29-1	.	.	TGCAGCGTTGAAGAGACACGGGGGGTCGGCGGTGGCTACACCTTC	CSVEETRGVGGGYTF
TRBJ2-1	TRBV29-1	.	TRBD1	TGCAGCGTTGATGGGACAGGGACCTACAATGAGCAGTTCTTC	CSVDGTGTYNEQFF
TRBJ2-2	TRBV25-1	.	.	TGTGCCAGCAGTGGGCAGGGGTCCGGGGAGCTGTTTTTT	CASSGQGSGELFF
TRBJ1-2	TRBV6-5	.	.	TGTGCCAGCAGTTACTCCGGGGGAGCTAACTATGGCTACACCTTC	CASSYSGGANYGYTF